Here is one TCR beta chain with its context. Antigen unknown. This specimen comes from a study of CD8 T cells in Susac syndrome. Study outcomes and limitations: Regarding the TCR sequencing and HLA analysis, the study admitted that a relatively small number of individuals were involved.

Sequencing of TCR beta was undertaken in CD8+ and CD4+ T cells derived from blood. TEMRA cells were enriched by FACS, while CD8+ and CD4+ T cells were obtained through a negative isolation that was performed magnetically. In germline, CDR1 is SGHVS, CDR2 FNYEAQ. V lost 2 bases and J 3 bases, leaving 8 bases between the germline ends. The CDR3 length is 13 residues. Roughly 0.45 to 1 ug RNA was reverse transcribed with random hexamers. Multiplex PCR with immunoSEQ amplified the TCR beta CDR3 across 54 Vbeta and 13 Jbeta. TCRdb re-called the immunoSEQ multiplex PCR reads with MiXCR, one entry per CDR3 protein. The table shows 80,000 to 90,000 distinct CDR3 sequences, with about 93% occurring only once.

The receptor was derived from a human donor in good health. What was sequenced was CD8+ T cells from PBMCs. The chain is built from TRBV7-6 and TRBJ2-7; no clear D gene. CDR3 DNA sequence: TGTGCCAGCAGCTTACAGGCCAACTACGAGCAGTACTTC. Protein product: CASSLQANYEQYF.